This paragraph reports one TCR beta chain. The sample comes from a study of CD8+ T cells in alopecia areata. cDNA reverse transcribed from extracted RNA served as the sequencing template. Some clones are missing from TCRdb's copy, which holds only in-frame ones; the method was immunoSEQ multiplex PCR. The table has around 210,000 clones, roughly 56% seen once; the top ten hold around 5%. The CDR3 has 14 amino acids. In germline, CDR1 is SQVTM, CDR2 ANQGSEA. Trimming cost V 2 bases and J 8 bases, with 16 bases left between them. What was sequenced was CD8+ T cells sorted from blood. The chain carries TRBV29-1 and TRBJ2-1; D uncertain. The TCR was taken from a human donor in good health. The CDR3 loop is CSVEPLTGNDEQFF. CDR3 nucleotides: TGCAGCGTTGAACCACTAACCGGCAACGATGAGCAGTTCTTC.